This T cell receptor (beta chain) appears in the sequencing data of a study of T cell responses to AZD1222 COVID-19 vaccine (dated by TCRdb to 2020 to 2022). About the investigation overall: TCR sequencing was performed for roughly 250 trial participants, of whom about 200 were given two doses of AZD1222 and roughly 25 were given two doses of MenACWY control vaccine. Trial participants were enrolled into age subgroups of 18-55, 56-69 and 70-plus years, which contained approximately 150, 28 and 58 TCR-sequenced participants, respectively.

This sample's time point label indicates: about 28 days (+/-7) after the second vaccine dose. AZD1222 recipients with second doses at about 4 weeks or about 12 weeks were pooled, because spike-specific TCR depth and breadth did not differ between schedules. The vaccinee samples were drawn from two UK trials, COV001 and COV002, one of which was a single-blind randomized controlled phase 2/3 trial testing AZD1222 (ChAdOx1 nCoV-19) in healthy adults. Trial participant PBMC samples were collected at day 0 and day 28 after the second dose for TCRbeta chain sequencing. In regard to this clone: The antigen this receptor binds is unknown. The input lacks base qualities; no much larger clone sits a single base away.

The CDR3 regions of human TCRbeta chains were analyzed by immunosequencing. The study's own analysis went as follows. TCRs in the repertoires were compared against a reference library of SARS-CoV-2-specific TCRs that had been generated with the MIRA antigen-specificity platform. Breadth was defined as the fraction of unique TCRs that were SARS-CoV-2-associated, and depth was defined as the fraction of total T cells that were SARS-CoV-2-associated. Using the MIRA data, each spike-specific TCR was assigned both to the spike region to which the TCR was reactive and to a CD4 or CD8 class. Log10-transformed breadth and depth values were compared by one-way ANOVA with Sidak's multiple comparisons tests. TCRdb holds this immuneACCESS table with in-frame rearrangements only. Some clones are missing; in checked studies, unresolved V genes explain under half, and the rest has no known cause. D and trimming come from the DNA, and the V and J calls and clone size come from that table. This sample comprises roughly 160,000 clones, about 90% of them detected only once. The ten largest make up roughly 1.4% of the sample.

CDR1 and CDR2 were assigned from the germline V gene as SGHAT and FQNNGV. At the junction V is shortened by 4 bases and J by 0 bases; bases outside the gene matches: 20. Spanning cysteine to phenylalanine, the CDR3 consists of 20 amino acids. The DNA shown is the 60-base CDR3, in frame from base 1. What the authors observed across the whole study: CD4 TCRs associated with the vaccine covered the entire spike protein, and the dominant responses were in regions 160-218 and 743-854. Because no samples from the day 14 peak response were available, repertoires could be characterized only after the peak T cell response. The 56-69-year group was small, and its depth increase did not reach significance, likely because of low power. Conclusions about previously exposed vaccinees were limited because only six AZD1222 recipients were SARS-CoV-2 seropositive at baseline. Reportedly, almost half of the unique spike-specific TCRs recognized epitopes lying outside the regions that are mutated in the B.1.351 and B.1.1.7 variants. Participants were mostly white British and included more females than males, and it was suggested by the authors that clonal diversity may have been underestimated. A significant rise in spike-specific TCR breadth and depth was observed after two AZD1222 doses relative to day 0 and relative to MenACWY recipients.

This specimen was peripheral blood, taken 28 days after the second AZD1222 dose. In this chain, TRBV11-2 is recombined with TRBJ1-2, with 7 junctional bases fitting TRBD1. This TCR derives from an adult who received the AZD1222 COVID-19 vaccine. The nucleotides read TGTGCCAGCAGCTCAGACCCAGGGGGGGACACACTCAACCCTAACTATGGCTACACCTTC. Its translation reads: CASSSDPGGDTLNPNYGYTF.